This TCR beta chain originates from a study of T-cell memory formation after mild COVID-19. TCRdb re-called the 5' RACE reads with MiXCR, one entry per CDR3 protein. There are a few hundred thousand distinct CDR3 sequences in the sample; 8% to 10% occur only once, and 22% lies in the top ten. V lost 4 bases to trimming and J lost 5 bases; unmatched junction nucleotides: 10. This CDR3 is built from 16 residues. Germline CDR1 is SGHNT and CDR2 is YYREEE (reference sequence). Sequences were obtained from PBMCs or a T cell subset sorted from them (not recorded which). This chain links TRBV5-4 with TRBJ2-2; TRBD2 matches at 8 bases. The origin of this receptor is a man aged 18 to 30 who had mild COVID-19 (a few samples of this study predate the infection). Cell type and time point are not known. DNA for the CDR3: TGTGCCAGCAGCCCAGACCGGGGGGGTCTAACCGGGGAGCTGTTTTTT. Its translation: CASSPDRGGLTGELFF.